This T cell receptor beta chain is from a study of CD4 T cells in relation to SARS-CoV-2 and coronaviruses. The overall study: After 10 days of antigen culture, PBMC TCR beta CDR3s were sequenced. The negative reference was HIV-1 Nef peptide pool or peptide-free culture.

CD4+ T cells from unexposed donors were obtained before the COVID-19 pandemic (2011-2018). CD4+ T cells were isolated from the cells after around 9 days of culture. Testing used SARS-CoV-2 S/N and four cold-coronavirus spikes on unexposed-donor CD4+ T cells, cells permitting. Clones were read by immunoSEQ multiplex PCR, and TCRdb kept only the in-frame ones, dropping some. The profile covers 17,000 or so clones, with around 70% appearing a single time and about 30% taken by the ten largest. About this clone: What it recognizes is unknown.

V trimming: 0 bases; J trimming: 0 bases; junction bases outside the gene matches: 3. CDR3 length: 16 amino acids. Per the germline V gene, CDR1 is SGHDT and CDR2 is YYEEEE. Study observations and caveats: Pre-pandemic and post-infection samples never came from the same donor.

J is TRBJ1-5 and V is TRBV5-6, with TRBD1 identical over 7 bases. The receptor was isolated from a human donor in good health. Source material: CD4+ T cells from PBMCs, cultured in vitro. Written as DNA, the CDR3 is TGTGCCAGCAGCTTGGGACAGGGTAATAGCAATCAGCCCCAGCATTTT. It encodes CASSLGQGNSNQPQHF.